Many counts were recorded for the clone carrying this TCR beta chain. Its antigen is currently unknown. V lost 4 bases to trimming and J lost 4 bases, with 19 bases between them. The germline CDR1 and CDR2 sequences are SEHNR and FQNEAQ (reference sequence). This CDR3 has 16 residues. TCRdb recomputed calls from the RT-PCR reads with MiXCR, one row per CDR3 protein. The sample holds around 530,000 distinct CDR3 sequences, over 9.5% seen once. This sample was taken from a study of response to subunit inactivated influenza vaccine. General observations from the study: Each seasonal influenza vaccination, the authors suggested, recruits few new T cells.

The rearrangement uses TRBV7-9 and TRBJ2-5; TRBD1 is a possible D gene (7 bases). The sequenced sample was PBMCs from blood, obtained on the day of vaccination. The receptor was isolated from a man between 50 and 59 years old who received an inactivated influenza vaccine. The CDR3 nucleotides read TGTGCCAGCAGCTCCCTCTGGAGGGGGCTCGGAGAGACCCAGTACTTC. Translating it yields CASSSLWRGLGETQYF.